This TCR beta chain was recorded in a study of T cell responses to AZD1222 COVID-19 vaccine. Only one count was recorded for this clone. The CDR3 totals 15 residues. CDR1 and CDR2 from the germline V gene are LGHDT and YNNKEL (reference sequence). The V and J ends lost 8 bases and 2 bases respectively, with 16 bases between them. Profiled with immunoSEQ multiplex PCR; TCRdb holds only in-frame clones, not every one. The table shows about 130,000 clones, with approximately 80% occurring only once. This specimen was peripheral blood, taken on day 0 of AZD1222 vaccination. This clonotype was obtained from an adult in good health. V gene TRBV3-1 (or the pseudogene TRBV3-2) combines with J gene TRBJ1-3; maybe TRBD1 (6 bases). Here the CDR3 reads CASSGALRTGNTIYF. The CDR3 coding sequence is TGTGCCAGCTCAGGGGCTTTGAGGACTGGAAACACCATATATTTT.